A single TCR beta chain is shown here with its context. What it binds is not known. Selected positively for CCR7 and CD45RO-negative, naive CD8 cells excluded terminally differentiated effector memory CD45RA+ cells. Trimming took off 5 bases at V and 6 bases at J, with 15 bases between the two ends. The CDR3 is made up of 14 amino acids. CDR1 is SGDLS and CDR2 is YYNGEE in the germline V gene. The data were produced by immunoSEQ multiplex PCR, yet TCRdb's version contains in-frame clones alone and is incomplete. The data show 2 million to 2.5 million clones, with 90% to 95% seen just once and approximately 1.7% held by the top ten. The sample belongs to a study of shared clonotypes between healthy human individuals. In the study overall: Every donor yielded three CD4 naive, three CD4 memory, two CD8 naive and one CD8 memory plate. Regarding the study as a whole: Clonotypes that were shared across a few donors made up roughly 5.2% of naive CD4 clonotypes.

This TCR came from a man aged 18 to 35 in good health. Some clones in this sample may be carry-over from other donors' samples. Sequenced material: naive CD8+ T cells from PBMCs. The chain has TRBV9 and TRBJ2-1, with D perhaps TRBD1 or TRBD2 (5 bases each). The CDR3 protein is CASRAPGTANEQFF. In DNA form, the CDR3 reads TGTGCCAGCAGGGCACCCGGGACGGCCAATGAGCAGTTCTTC.